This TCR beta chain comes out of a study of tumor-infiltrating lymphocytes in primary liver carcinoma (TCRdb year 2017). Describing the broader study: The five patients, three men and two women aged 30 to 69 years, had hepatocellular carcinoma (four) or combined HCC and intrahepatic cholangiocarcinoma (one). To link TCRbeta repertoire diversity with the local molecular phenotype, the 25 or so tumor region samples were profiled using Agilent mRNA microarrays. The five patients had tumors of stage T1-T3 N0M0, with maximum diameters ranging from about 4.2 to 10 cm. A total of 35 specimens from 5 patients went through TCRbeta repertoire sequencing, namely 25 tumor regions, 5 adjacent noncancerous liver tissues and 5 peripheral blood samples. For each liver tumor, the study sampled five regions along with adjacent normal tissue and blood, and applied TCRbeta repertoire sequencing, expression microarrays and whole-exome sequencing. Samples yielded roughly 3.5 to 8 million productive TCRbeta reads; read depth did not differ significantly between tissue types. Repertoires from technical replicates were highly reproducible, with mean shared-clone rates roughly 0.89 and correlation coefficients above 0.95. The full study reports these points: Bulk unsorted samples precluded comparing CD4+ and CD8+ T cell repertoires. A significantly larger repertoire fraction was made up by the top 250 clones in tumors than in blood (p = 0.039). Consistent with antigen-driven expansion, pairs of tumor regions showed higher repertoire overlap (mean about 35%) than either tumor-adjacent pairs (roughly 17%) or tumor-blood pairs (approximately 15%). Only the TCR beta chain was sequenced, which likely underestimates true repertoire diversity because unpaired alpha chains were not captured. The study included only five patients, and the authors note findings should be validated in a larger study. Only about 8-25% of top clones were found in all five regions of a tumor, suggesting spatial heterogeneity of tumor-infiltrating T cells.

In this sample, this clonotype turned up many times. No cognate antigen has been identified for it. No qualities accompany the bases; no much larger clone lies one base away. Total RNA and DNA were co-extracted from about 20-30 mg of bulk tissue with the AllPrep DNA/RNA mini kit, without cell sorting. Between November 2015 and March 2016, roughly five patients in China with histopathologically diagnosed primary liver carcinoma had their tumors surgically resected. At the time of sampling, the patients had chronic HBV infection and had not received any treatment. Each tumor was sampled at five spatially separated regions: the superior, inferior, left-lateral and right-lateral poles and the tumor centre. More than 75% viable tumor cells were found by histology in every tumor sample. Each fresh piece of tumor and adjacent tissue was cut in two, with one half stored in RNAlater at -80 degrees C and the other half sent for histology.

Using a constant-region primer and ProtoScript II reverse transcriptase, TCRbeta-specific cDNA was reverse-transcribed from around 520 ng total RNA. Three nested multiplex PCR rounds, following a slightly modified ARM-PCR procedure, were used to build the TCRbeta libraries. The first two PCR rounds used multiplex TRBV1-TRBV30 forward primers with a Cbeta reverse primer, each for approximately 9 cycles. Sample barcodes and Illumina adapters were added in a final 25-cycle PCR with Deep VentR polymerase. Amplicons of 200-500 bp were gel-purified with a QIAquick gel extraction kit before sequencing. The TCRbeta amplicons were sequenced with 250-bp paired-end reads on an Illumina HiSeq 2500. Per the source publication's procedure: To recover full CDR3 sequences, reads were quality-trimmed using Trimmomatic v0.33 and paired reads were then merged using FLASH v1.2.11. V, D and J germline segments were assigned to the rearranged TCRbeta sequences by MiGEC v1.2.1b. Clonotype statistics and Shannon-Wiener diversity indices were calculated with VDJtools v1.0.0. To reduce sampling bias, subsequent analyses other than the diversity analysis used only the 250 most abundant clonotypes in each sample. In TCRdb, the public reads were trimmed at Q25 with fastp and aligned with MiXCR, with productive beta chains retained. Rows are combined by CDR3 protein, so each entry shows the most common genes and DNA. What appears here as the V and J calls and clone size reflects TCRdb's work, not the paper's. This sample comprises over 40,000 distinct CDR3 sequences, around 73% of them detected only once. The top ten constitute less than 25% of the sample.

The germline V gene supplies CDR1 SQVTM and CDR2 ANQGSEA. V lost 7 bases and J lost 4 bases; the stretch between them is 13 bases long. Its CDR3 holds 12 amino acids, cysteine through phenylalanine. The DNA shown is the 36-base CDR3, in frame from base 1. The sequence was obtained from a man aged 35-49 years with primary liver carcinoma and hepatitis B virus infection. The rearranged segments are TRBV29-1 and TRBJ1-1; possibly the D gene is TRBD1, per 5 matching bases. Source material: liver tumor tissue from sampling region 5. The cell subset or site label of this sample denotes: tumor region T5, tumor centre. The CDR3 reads CSDQGGGTEAFF. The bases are TGCAGCGATCAGGGCGGCGGCACTGAAGCTTTCTTT.